This TCR beta chain was recovered during a study of graft-versus-host responses after intestinal transplantation. Across the study: Recipients got multivisceral, liver-intestinal, or isolated intestinal transplants.

Germline loops: CDR1 SQVTM, CDR2 ANQGSEA. This CDR3 spans 19 amino acids. J was trimmed by 4 bases and V by 5 bases; bases with no gene match: 19. Method: immunoSEQ multiplex PCR; TCRdb's copy keeps in-frame clones and lacks some. The sample shows roughly 69,000 clones, 90% to 95% of them seen only once. In regard to this clone: Its antigen is not known.

This chain links TRBV29-1 with TRBJ2-3, with 12 nucleotides matching TRBD1. This material consisted of unstimulated CD8+ T cells sorted from spleen or lymph node cells, taken before transplant. This TCR came from a human donor who was the organ donor for an intestinal transplant. For the CDR3, the DNA is TGCAGCGTTTTCTCAGCGGGACAGGGGGCGTACCGGTTGTCAGATACGCAGTATTTT. Translated, it gives CSVFSAGQGAYRLSDTQYF.